The next 24 T cell receptor beta chains were all read from a single sample in a study of shared clonotypes between healthy human individuals. Sequenced by immunoSEQ multiplex PCR; TCRdb stores in-frame clones only, minus some. Of a few million clones listed, 85% to 95% were seen once; the top ten hold roughly 0.36%. Specimen: naive CD4+ T cells from PBMCs. The subset was: CD45RA+ positively selected. The receptors originated from a man aged 18 to 29 in good health. Some clones in this sample may be carry-over from other donors' samples.

The gene calls are TRBV25-1 and TRBJ2-5, with 9 bases identical to TRBD1. Germline CDR1 MGHDK, CDR2 SYGVNS. The V segment lost 8 bases and the J segment 11 bases; nucleotides outside the gene matches: 12. This CDR3 comprises 13 residues. The CDR3 is CASAQGARNEQYF. The CDR3 DNA is TGTGCCAGCGCACAGGGGGCGCGGAATGAGCAGTACTTC.

J is TRBJ2-5 and V is TRBV5-1; TRBD1 matches at 10 bases. After removal of 3 bases from V and 2 bases from J, the junction contained 7 bases not matched to a gene. CDR1 is SGHRS, CDR2 YFSETQ, per germline. CDR3 length: 16 amino acids. CDR3 DNA sequence: TGCGCCAGCAGCTCCGACAGGGGGCCCATACAAGAGACCCAGTACTTC. It specifies CASSSDRGPIQETQYF.

The rearrangement links TRBV6-5 to TRBJ2-4; D is undetermined. The CDR3 is made up of 14 amino acids. CDR1 is MNHEY and CDR2 is SVGAGI in the germline V gene. Deletions cut 2 bases from V and 3 bases from J, with 8 bases between. The CDR3 region has the DNA TGTGCCAGCAGTTACGATGGTAGCAAAAACATTCAGTACTTC. Its translation: CASSYDGSKNIQYF.

The chain recombines TRBV5-8 with TRBJ2-6, with D perhaps assigned TRBD1 or TRBD2 (5 bases each). Germline V CDR1 and CDR2: SGHTS, YDEGEE. The CDR3 loop spans 18 amino acids. The ends were cut back, 3 bases at V and 8 bases at J, with 24 bases in the middle. The chain's CDR3 is CASSSHGATRLITNVLTF. The CDR3 nucleotides read TGTGCCAGCAGCTCGCATGGGGCCACCCGACTAATTACCAACGTCCTGACTTTC.

V usage is TRBV28 and J usage is TRBJ2-7; no firm D call. Germline V gene sequence: CDR1 MDHEN, CDR2 SYDVKM. CDR3 size: 12 residues. Between the trimmed V and J ends, which lost 4 bases and 7 bases, there was a span of 11 bases. CDR3 amino acids: CASSSWKEEQYF. CDR3 DNA: TGTGCCAGCAGTTCATGGAAGGAAGAGCAGTACTTC.

The chain is built from TRBV7-9 and TRBJ2-5; no definite D call. V shed 2 bases and J shed 5 bases, with 9 bases lying between them. Germline V gives CDR1 SEHNR, CDR2 FQNEAQ (reference sequence). There are 13 residues in the CDR3. Here the CDR3 DNA reads TGTGCCAGCAGCTTAAGGGTTGGTGAGACCCAGTACTTC. This gives the protein CASSLRVGETQYF.

This chain links TRBV19 with TRBJ2-3, with D unclear. The CDR3 spans 14 residues. V lost 6 bases and J lost 8, with 18 bases in between. Germline V CDR1 and CDR2: LNHDA, SQIVND (reference sequence). CDR3 region: CASRPLDPTGTQYF. As DNA, the CDR3 is TGTGCCAGTAGACCCCTAGACCCGACCGGTACGCAGTATTTT.

This chain links TRBV28 with TRBJ2-7; no firm D call. The CDR3 contains 10 residues. Germline V gives CDR1 MDHEN, CDR2 SYDVKM. Trimming took 6 bases from V and 9 from J, leaving 9 bases between them. CDR3 coding DNA: TGTGCCAGCAGCCCGACCCCGCAGTACTTC. Protein sequence: CASSPTPQYF.

A remark on this clone: Different DNA sequences within this sample yield the same CDR3. CDR3 in amino acids: CASSAGTFNEQFF. The DNA of the CDR3 is TGTGCCAGCAGCGCTGGAACCTTCAATGAGCAGTTCTTC. The chain employs TRBV9 and TRBJ2-1; no reliable D call. The germline V and J ends were trimmed by 3 bases and 6 bases, with 10 bases remaining between them. The germline gives CDR1 SGDLS, CDR2 YYNGEE. CDR3 size: 13 residues. Full variable domain (missing parts from reference TRBV9 and TRBJ2-1): DSGVTQTPKHLITATGQRVTLRCSPRSGDLSVYWYQQSLDQGLQFLIQYYNGEERAKGNILERFSAQQFPDLHSELNLSSLELGDSALYFCASSAGTFNEQFFGPGTRLTVL.

The CDR3 nucleotides read TGTGCCAGCAGTGGGGCAGAGAAATCCGGGGAGCGAAAACTGTTTTTT. Its protein product is CASSGAEKSGERKLFF. The rearrangement links TRBV6-1 to TRBJ1-4; D remains ambiguous. This CDR3 region has 16 residues. Germline V gene sequence: CDR1 MNHNS, CDR2 SASEGT. The V end was cut by 4 bases, the J end by 10 bases, with 22 bases between.

The genes are TRBV5-1 and TRBJ2-1; TRBD2 is a possible D gene (6 bases). Germline CDR1 is SGHRS and CDR2 is YFSETQ. The CDR3 has 14 residues. Trimming stripped 0 bases from V and 8 bases from J, with 12 bases between. CDR3 sequence: CASSLALANDEQFF. CDR3 DNA: TGCGCCAGCAGCTTGGCACTAGCCAACGATGAGCAGTTCTTC.

CDR3 bases: TGTGCCAGCAGCTTAGTGTCGGCAGTGCCTAACTATGGCTACACCTTC. Amino acid sequence: CASSLVSAVPNYGYTF. This chain connects TRBV7-2 to TRBJ1-2; D uncertain. The CDR3 is 16 amino acids. The germline V gene encodes CDR1 SGHTA and CDR2 FQGNSA. V lost 1 base to trimming and J lost 0 bases, with 12 bases between them.

The chain recombines TRBV27 with TRBJ1-1; tentative D call: TRBD1 (5 bases). Between the trimmed V and J ends, which lost 6 bases and 6 bases, there was a span of 23 bases. The germline CDR1 and CDR2 sequences are MNHEY and SMNVEV (reference sequence). The CDR3 is 16 residues long. The CDR3 is CASSPKGREGRAEAFF. The CDR3 DNA reads TGTGCCAGCAGCCCCAAGGGGAGGGAGGGAAGGGCTGAAGCTTTCTTT.

The J gene is TRBJ2-5, the V gene TRBV9; 8 nucleotides match TRBD2. The tail of the sequence fits TRBJ2-7 better, so the J call may be wrong. CDR1 is SGDLS and CDR2 is YYNGEE in the germline V gene. CDR3 length: 15 residues. The CDR3 sequence is CASSVASGPTYEQYF. In nucleotides, the CDR3 is TGTGCCAGCAGCGTAGCTAGCGGGCCTACTTACGAGCAGTACTTC.

The chain uses TRBV18 and TRBJ1-1; the match to TRBD1 covers 8 bases. V gave up 6 bases and J gave up 1 base; unmatched junction bases: 7. Germline V gene data show CDR1 as KGHSH and CDR2 as LQKENI. The CDR3 runs 15 residues. This chain's CDR3 is CASSPRQGRNTEAFF. The CDR3, as DNA: TGTGCCAGCTCGCCCCGACAGGGGAGGAACACTGAAGCTTTCTTT.

This clone was seen a handful of times. Other DNA sequences in this specimen translate into the identical CDR3. The chain carries TRBV29-1 and TRBJ1-1; possibly TRBD1 for D (5 bases). V was pared by 3 bases and J by 2 bases, with 7 bases between. The CDR3 length is 12 residues. Germline CDR1 SQVTM, CDR2 ANQGSEA. CDR3 region: CSVERGNTEAFF. Here the CDR3 DNA reads TGCAGCGTTGAGAGGGGAAACACTGAAGCTTTCTTT.

Worth noting for this clone: Within the sample, other DNA sequences also encode this same CDR3. V usage is TRBV9 and J usage is TRBJ2-1; the match to TRBD2 covers 7 bases. V was clipped by 1 base and J by 1 base; unmatched bases: 2. The CDR3 sequence is 15 residues long. Germline V lookup: CDR1 SGDLS, CDR2 YYNGEE. CDR3 in DNA: TGTGCCAGCAGCGTAACAGCGGGGTCCTACAATGAGCAGTTCTTC. Protein sequence: CASSVTAGSYNEQFF.

This clone occurred once. This chain links TRBV7-2 with TRBJ2-7; 7 nucleotides line up with TRBD1. The CDR3 has 15 amino acids. After removal of 1 base from V and 4 bases from J, the junction contained 7 bases not matched to a gene. Germline V gives CDR1 SGHTA, CDR2 FQGNSA. The CDR3 DNA reads as TGTGCCAGCAGCTTAGTAGGGGGCGCGGATTACGAGCAGTACTTC. Its translation: CASSLVGGADYEQYF. Supplemented by reference TRBV7-2 and TRBJ2-7, the full variable domain reads GAGVSQSPSNKVTEKGKDVELRCDPISGHTALYWYRQSLGQGLEFLIYFQGNSAPDKSGLPSDRFSAERTGGSVSTLTIQRTQQEDSAVYLCASSLVGGADYEQYFGPGTRLTVT.

This clone has a single count. This chain links TRBV2 with TRBJ2-5; 9 nucleotides line up with TRBD2. There are 13 residues in the CDR3. The germline V gene encodes CDR1 SNHLY and CDR2 FYNNEI. The ends lost 6 bases at V and 5 bases at J; junction bases unmatched: 4. The CDR3 sequence: CASRGGRGETQYF. CDR3 DNA: TGTGCCAGCAGAGGCGGGAGGGGGGAGACCCAGTACTTC. The full variable domain, rest sourced from reference TRBV2 and TRBJ2-5, is EPEVTQTPSHQVTQMGQEVILRCVPISNHLYFYWYRQILGQKVEFLVSFYNNEISEKSEIFDDQFSVERPDGSNFTLKIRSTKLEDSAMYFCASRGGRGETQYFGPGTRLLVL.

A single count supports this clone. The chain uses TRBV5-1 and TRBJ2-1; D perhaps matches TRBD1 (7 bases). Germline CDR1 and CDR2: SGHRS and YFSETQ. There are 14 residues in the CDR3. V gave up 5 bases and J gave up 8 bases, with 17 bases separating them. The CDR3 DNA reads as TGCGCCAGCAGACGGGTCCAGGGGGGCCATGAGCAGTTCTTC. Its translation: CASRRVQGGHEQFF.

The chain has TRBV5-4 and TRBJ2-1; D may be TRBD2 (6 bases). The CDR3 runs to 13 residues. V was trimmed by 4 bases and J by 8 bases, leaving 13 bases between them. Germline lookup yields CDR1 SGHNT and CDR2 YYREEE (reference sequence). This CDR3 is CASSRDSTDEQFF. In DNA form, the CDR3 reads TGTGCCAGCAGCCGGGACTCGACCGATGAGCAGTTCTTC.

This clone has just a few counts. The rearrangement joins TRBV6-1 to TRBJ1-1; D is undetermined. Germline V gene sequence: CDR1 MNHNS, CDR2 SASEGT. The CDR3 extends over 15 amino acids. Trimming pared 7 bases from V and 1 base from J, leaving 16 bases between. The CDR3 bases are TGTGCCAGCACCGAGGGAGGATGGAGGAACACTGAAGCTTTCTTT. This translates into CASTEGGWRNTEAFF.

The chain uses TRBV27 and TRBJ2-7; a weak D match, TRBD1 (6 bases). Per the germline V gene, CDR1 is MNHEY and CDR2 is SMNVEV (reference sequence). Between the trimmed V and J ends, which lost 3 bases and 5 bases, there was a span of 14 bases. This CDR3 has 14 amino acids. The CDR3 loop reads CASSFLGQLNEQYF. CDR3 DNA sequence: TGTGCCAGCAGTTTCCTCGGACAGTTAAACGAGCAGTACTTC.

The gene calls are TRBV2 and TRBJ2-2; 13 bases align to TRBD2. The CDR3 is 15 amino acids. J lost 5 bases, V lost 8 bases, and 5 bases had no gene match. Per the germline V gene, CDR1 is SNHLY and CDR2 is FYNNEI. This chain's CDR3 is CASAGLAGRTGELFF. CDR3 bases: TGTGCCAGCGCGGGACTAGCGGGAAGGACCGGGGAGCTGTTTTTT.